Reported below is one TCR beta chain. The data were taken from a study of blood T cell repertoires in COVID-19. The overall study: From the United States, Italy and Spain came samples of acute and convalescent COVID-19. T cells, B-cell-depleted T cells, or PBMCs provided the cDNA or gDNA that served as material.

In the original analysis: Amplifying reference gene primers gave estimates of nucleated cell counts. Some clones are missing from TCRdb's copy, which holds only in-frame ones; the method was immunoSEQ multiplex PCR. V and J calls and clone size are those listed in that table; D and trimming were worked out from the DNA. The data contain 250,000 or so clones, 90% of them singletons. Enrollment of patients from Seattle took place during active infection, with longitudinal follow-up. Germline loops: CDR1 SGDLS, CDR2 YYNGEE. The CDR3 consists of 14 residues. V lost 2 bases and J 0 bases, leaving 6 bases between the germline ends.

The receptor was isolated from a woman aged 60 to 75 with COVID-19, enrolled during active disease. The material sequenced was peripheral blood. V usage is TRBV9 and J usage is TRBJ1-3; D is unresolved. Written as DNA, the CDR3 is TGTGCCAGCAGCGTCCATTCCTCTGGAAACACCATATATTTT. As protein: CASSVHSSGNTIYF.